Each of the 8 T cell receptor beta chains below was sequenced from the same sample in a study of blood T cell repertoires in COVID-19. Assay: immunoSEQ multiplex PCR; the TCRdb copy retains only in-frame clones and omits some. The data show some 150,000 clones, about 87% seen once. The specimen sequenced was peripheral blood. These receptors were collected from a human donor in a cohort sampled during active COVID-19.

The J gene is TRBJ2-2, the V gene TRBV5-1; D perhaps matches TRBD2 (5 bases). CDR3 length: 17 residues. Germline V lookup: CDR1 SGHRS, CDR2 YFSETQ. The ends were cut back, 4 bases at V and 5 bases at J, with 21 bases in the middle. CDR3 sequence (DNA): TGCGCCAGCAGCCTGGACCGGTCCCGGAGAGGGACCGGGGAGCTGTTTTTT. Translating it yields CASSLDRSRRGTGELFF.

This clone has only one observation. This rearrangement joins TRBV5-5 to TRBJ1-6; TRBD1 aligns across 7 bases. CDR3 length: 13 amino acids. Trimming cost V 0 bases and J 9 bases; bases outside gene matches: 0. Germline V gene data show CDR1 as SGHKS and CDR2 as YYEKEE (reference sequence). The CDR3 is CASSLEGASPLHF. For the CDR3, the DNA is TGTGCCAGCAGCTTGGAGGGGGCTTCACCCCTCCACTTT.

The J gene is TRBJ1-2, the V gene TRBV2, with unresolved D. This CDR3 is 12 amino acids long. The V and J ends lost 11 bases and 4 bases respectively, with 14 bases between them. CDR1 and CDR2 (germline): SNHLY, FYNNEI. The CDR3 sequence: CAGGGGSYGYTF. In DNA form, the CDR3 reads TGTGCCGGAGGAGGAGGTTCCTATGGCTACACCTTC.

This chain joins TRBV11-3 and TRBJ2-3, with TRBD2 identical over 7 bases. This CDR3 comprises 14 residues. After removal of 7 bases from V and 1 base from J, the junction contained 5 bases not matched to a gene. In germline, CDR1 is SGHNT, CDR2 YENEEA. The CDR3 sequence: CASTPGGGTDTQYF. The DNA for the CDR3 is TGTGCCAGCACCCCGGGGGGAGGCACAGATACGCAGTATTTT.

The J gene is TRBJ1-2, the V gene TRBV7-2; D is unclear. V lost 0 bases and J 6 bases, leaving 5 bases between the germline ends. The germline V gene has CDR1 SGHTA and CDR2 FQGNSA. CDR3 size: 12 residues. CDR3: CASSLAQDGYTF. The DNA of the CDR3 is TGTGCCAGCAGCTTAGCGCAGGATGGCTACACCTTC. The entire variable domain, with the rest obtained from reference TRBV7-2 and TRBJ1-2, is as follows: GAGVSQSPSNKVTEKGKDVELRCDPISGHTALYWYRQSLGQGLEFLIYFQGNSAPDKSGLPSDRFSAERTGGSVSTLTIQRTQQEDSAVYLCASSLAQDGYTFGSGTRLTVV.

This clone was observed a single time. The chain is built from TRBV24-1 and TRBJ2-2; TRBD1 matches 7 bases. Germline trimming cut 10 bases from V and 7 bases from J; bases unmatched to any gene: 8. Per germline, CDR1 KGHDR and CDR2 SFDVKD. This CDR3 has 13 residues. The CDR3 region is CATENRGRGELFF. The CDR3 DNA reads TGTGCCACGGAGAACAGGGGTCGCGGGGAGCTGTTTTTT.

For the CDR3, the DNA is TGTGCCAGCAGCCCGACAGGGGACACTGAAGCTTTCTTT. Its protein product is CASSPTGDTEAFF. The V call is TRBV6-5, the J call TRBJ1-1; 8 nucleotides agree with TRBD1. Germline CDR1 and CDR2: MNHEY and SVGAGI. This CDR3 has 13 residues. V shed 6 bases, J shed 3 bases, and the junction held 3 bases outside the gene matches.

This clone has more than one count but fewer than ten. The rearrangement links TRBV7-2 to TRBJ2-1; TRBD2 aligns across 11 bases. Germline CDR1 is SGHTA and CDR2 is FQGNSA. J gave up 1 base and V 5 bases, and 4 bases lay outside the gene matches. This CDR3 spans 16 amino acids. The CDR3 loop reads CASSLRTSGSYNEQFF. CDR3 nucleotide sequence: TGTGCCAGCAGCCTTAGGACTAGCGGGTCCTACAATGAGCAGTTCTTC.